The present TCR beta chain was sequenced within a study of CD8 T cells in ankylosing spondylitis. Study-level findings and limits: Among TCR beta sequences, a motif of roughly 8 highly homologous variants appeared characteristic of ankylosing spondylitis blood. Clones that were linked to disease were CD8+ and were relatively rare in peripheral blood.

Concerning this clonotype itself: Antigen unknown.

Making use of molecular barcodes, quantitative 5'-RACE generated TCR beta libraries. Via MiXCR, TCRdb re-called the 5' RACE reads, giving one row per CDR3 protein. The data contain some 450,000 distinct CDR3 sequences, more than 15% of them singletons. Trimming shortened V by 1 base and J by 14 bases, and 12 bases separated the two germline ends. The CDR3 loop spans 13 amino acids. CDR1 and CDR2 from the germline V gene are SEHNR and FQNEAQ (reference sequence). The receptor was derived from a male donor with ankylosing spondylitis. The J gene is TRBJ1-6, the V gene TRBV7-9; possibly TRBD1 for D (5 bases). The sample consisted of blood, either unsorted or a sorted T cell fraction (not recorded which). The CDR3 reads CASSLGQFGTLHF. DNA of the CDR3: TGTGCCAGCAGCTTAGGACAGTTCGGAACCCTCCACTTT.